The 12 T cell receptor beta chains presented below share a single source sample, sequenced in a study of T cells in Graves' hyperthyroidism and ophthalmopathy. Regions amplified from RNA transcripts were the TCR beta CDR3 regions. An initial round of RT-PCR targeting the TCR CDR3 relied on the HTBI primer set. Via MiXCR, TCRdb re-called the multiplex PCR reads, giving one row per CDR3 protein. In the table there are hundreds of thousands of distinct CDR3 sequences, approximately 19% of which are singletons. The source material was blood. Every receptor here comes from a woman aged 45-59 years with Graves' hyperthyroidism that later progressed to Graves' ophthalmopathy.

This clonotype was found many times. The rearrangement uses TRBV5-1 and TRBJ1-2; the D gene is possibly TRBD1 (5 bases). V gave up 3 bases and J gave up 2 bases, with 14 bases separating them. The CDR3 extends over 15 amino acids. The germline gives CDR1 SGHRS, CDR2 YFSETQ. The CDR3 bases are TGCGCCAGCAGCTCCGTCGGACGGGACAACTATGGCTACACCTTC. It is translated as CASSSVGRDNYGYTF.

In its sample, this clonotype was seen a few times. The CDR3 reads CASSGPWVRRASYNEQFF. In DNA form, the CDR3 reads TGTGCCAGTAGTGGTCCATGGGTTAGAAGGGCCTCCTACAATGAGCAGTTCTTC. The genes are TRBV19 and TRBJ2-1; D is uncertain. The V end lost 5 bases, the J end lost 0 bases, and 20 bases lay between the germline ends. The CDR3 consists of 18 residues. In germline, CDR1 is LNHDA, CDR2 SQIVND (reference sequence). Drawing the rest from reference TRBV19 and TRBJ2-1, the complete variable domain is DGGITQSPKYLFRKEGQNVTLSCEQNLNHDAMYWYRQDPGQGLRLIYYSQIVNDFQKGDIAEGYSVSREKKESFPLTVTSAQKNPTAFYLCASSGPWVRRASYNEQFFGPGTRLTVL.

Regarding this clonotype: A read error may explain this, as a much larger clone is one base away. The V call is TRBV7-2, the J call TRBJ1-1, with a possible D match to TRBD1 (5 bases). V was clipped by 5 bases and J by 4 bases, with 20 bases between them. The CDR3 is 16 residues long. In germline, CDR1 is SGHTA, CDR2 FQGNSA. The chain's CDR3 is CASSAQTGRLSTEAFF. Written as DNA, the CDR3 is TGTGCCAGCAGCGCGCAGACGGGACGACTGAGCACTGAAGCTTTCTTT. Filled out from reference TRBV7-2 and TRBJ1-1, the complete variable domain reads GAGVSQSPSNKVTEKGKDVELRCDPISGHTALYWYRQSLGQGLEFLIYFQGNSAPDKSGLPSDRFSAERTGGSVSTLTIQRTQQEDSAVYLCASSAQTGRLSTEAFFGQGTRLTVV.

This clonotype was observed many times. CDR3 nucleotides: TGTGCCAGCAGCCCCGGGACAGGGGTCGAGGAGCAGTACTTC. It codes for CASSPGTGVEEQYF. The chain recombines TRBV12-3 or TRBV12-4 with TRBJ2-7, with 10 bases fitting TRBD1. Trimming took 6 bases from V and 7 from J; bases not matched to a gene: 9. This CDR3 spans 14 amino acids.

This clonotype was seen ten or more times. The chain carries TRBV12-3 or TRBV12-4 and TRBJ1-2; D ambiguous. V gave up 0 bases and J gave up 3 bases, with 14 bases separating them. The CDR3 extends over 16 amino acids. The CDR3 coding sequence is TGTGCCAGCAGTTTAGCTTCTGGCCGGTGGTACTATGGCTACACCTTC. Translation gives CASSLASGRWYYGYTF.

This clonotype was counted many times. This chain joins TRBV7-2 and TRBJ1-1, with 7 bases aligning to TRBD1. This CDR3 has 15 residues. The V gene end was trimmed by 2 bases and the J gene end by 3 bases; junction bases not matched to a gene: 6. The germline V gene encodes CDR1 SGHTA and CDR2 FQGNSA. As DNA, the CDR3 is TGTGCCAGCAGCTTAAGCTGGGACAGTTACACTGAAGCTTTCTTT. Translation: CASSLSWDSYTEAFF.

The chain links TRBV6-2 or TRBV6-3 to TRBJ2-4; TRBD2 matches at 12 bases. The CDR3 loop spans 15 amino acids. The germline V gene encodes CDR1 MNHEY and CDR2 SVGEGT. V dropped 2 bases and J dropped 4; count of bases not matched to a gene: 0. The CDR3 sequence: CASSYTSGGKNIQYF. The CDR3 DNA sequence: TGTGCCAGCAGTTACACTAGCGGGGGGAAAAACATTCAGTACTTC.

The rearrangement uses TRBV20-1 and TRBJ2-1, with TRBD2 matching over 8 bases. This CDR3 comprises 14 residues. The ends lost 3 bases at V and 4 bases at J; junction bases unmatched: 5. Germline loops: CDR1 DFQATT, CDR2 SNEGSKA (reference sequence). The CDR3 spells CSASFSGAYNEQFF. DNA for the CDR3: TGCAGTGCTAGTTTTAGCGGGGCTTACAATGAGCAGTTCTTC.

A few counts support this clonotype. The V call is TRBV13, the J call TRBJ2-3, with 13 bases matching TRBD2. The CDR3 contains 19 residues. V shed 5 bases, J shed 2 bases, and the junction held 13 bases outside the gene matches. Germline values: CDR1 PRHDT, CDR2 FYEKMQ (reference sequence). This CDR3 is CASSPGLAGLLSYTDTQYF. In DNA form, the CDR3 reads TGTGCCAGCAGCCCGGGACTAGCGGGGTTACTCTCCTACACAGATACGCAGTATTTT. The variable domain in full, completed from reference TRBV13 and TRBJ2-3, reads AAGVIQSPRHLIKEKRETATLKCYPIPRHDTVYWYQQGPGQDPQFLISFYEKMQSDKGSIPDRFSAQQFSDYHSELNMSSLELGDSALYFCASSPGLAGLLSYTDTQYFGPGTRLTVL.

This clonotype came up a few times. The rearrangement links TRBV5-1 to TRBJ2-1; 10 bases map to TRBD2. The V gene end was trimmed by 4 bases and the J gene end by 7 bases; junction bases not matched to a gene: 5. The CDR3 totals 14 residues. Germline CDR1 is SGHRS and CDR2 is YFSETQ. Here the CDR3 DNA reads TGCGCCAGCAGCCTTAGCGGGGGGCGGAATGAGCAGTTCTTC. Translating gives CASSLSGGRNEQFF.

The chain joins TRBV6-1 to TRBJ2-2, with D perhaps TRBD1 or TRBD2 (6 bases each). Germline CDR1 MNHNS, CDR2 SASEGT. This CDR3 comprises 15 residues. V shed 5 bases and J shed 8 bases, with 18 bases lying between them. The CDR3 nucleotides are TGTGCCAGCAGTCGACAGGAGGGGTATAGGGGGGAGCTGTTTTTT. The encoded protein is CASSRQEGYRGELFF.

J is TRBJ2-5 and V is TRBV20-1; no clear D gene. Germline CDR1 reads DFQATT; CDR2 reads SNEGSKA (reference sequence). Deletions cut 6 bases from V and 5 bases from J, with 10 bases between. The CDR3 covers 11 residues. CDR3 protein: CSALELETQYF. The CDR3, as DNA: TGCAGTGCCCTAGAACTGGAGACCCAGTACTTC.